This is a list of T cell receptor beta chains from one sample in a study of blood T cell repertoires in COVID-19. Method: immunoSEQ multiplex PCR; TCRdb's copy keeps in-frame clones and lacks some. Here the sample spans 490,000 or so clones, around 85% being singletons. The sequenced sample was PBMCs or T cells enriched from blood (not recorded which). The receptors here all came from a woman aged 55-69 years who had recovered from COVID-19. CDR3s include the opening cysteine and the closing phenylalanine or tryptophan. The order of the fields is CDR3 length, V gene, D gene, J gene, CDR3 protein. The D gene is left open where the match is weak.

len: 16; v_gene: TRBV5-1; d_gene: TRBD1; j_gene: TRBJ1-1; CDR3aa: CASSARTGTFNTEAFF
len: 15; v_gene: TRBV9; d_gene: TRBD2; j_gene: TRBJ2-3; CDR3aa: CASSVRLAGGDTQYF
len: 15; v_gene: TRBV19; d_gene: NA; j_gene: TRBJ2-3; CDR3aa: CASSIAGSDTDTQYF
len: 14; v_gene: TRBV2; d_gene: NA; j_gene: TRBJ1-2; CDR3aa: CASITAFINYGYTF
len: 11; v_gene: TRBV20-1; d_gene: NA; j_gene: TRBJ2-3; CDR3aa: CSAPGADTQYF
len: 14; v_gene: TRBV4-1; d_gene: NA; j_gene: TRBJ1-5; CDR3aa: CASSQEQGAQPQHF
len: 15; v_gene: TRBV3-1/TRBV3-2; d_gene: TRBD2; j_gene: TRBJ2-1; CDR3aa: CASSQGRGGWNEQFF
len: 16; v_gene: TRBV11-2; d_gene: NA; j_gene: TRBJ1-3; CDR3aa: CASSLVRSSSGNTIYF
len: 16; v_gene: TRBV18; d_gene: TRBD1; j_gene: TRBJ1-3; CDR3aa: CASSLGQASSGNTIYF
len: 14; v_gene: TRBV11-2; d_gene: TRBD1; j_gene: TRBJ1-4; CDR3aa: CASSSQGAYEKLFF
len: 12; v_gene: TRBV2; d_gene: NA; j_gene: TRBJ2-2; CDR3aa: CASSPSAGELFF
len: 14; v_gene: TRBV6-5; d_gene: TRBD1; j_gene: TRBJ1-3; CDR3aa: CASSYSRDSLWIYF
len: 15; v_gene: TRBV27; d_gene: TRBD1; j_gene: TRBJ1-5; CDR3aa: CASTRTGRSNQPQHF
len: 15; v_gene: TRBV19; d_gene: TRBD2; j_gene: TRBJ2-1; CDR3aa: CASSPGLAGVNEQFF
len: 16; v_gene: TRBV5-1; d_gene: NA; j_gene: TRBJ2-3; CDR3aa: CASSTGWGQRTDTQYF
len: 16; v_gene: TRBV18; d_gene: NA; j_gene: TRBJ1-5; CDR3aa: CASSPLPGTTDQPQHF
len: 15; v_gene: TRBV6-2/TRBV6-3; d_gene: TRBD1; j_gene: TRBJ1-2; CDR3aa: CASSYDRVWDYGYTF
len: 15; v_gene: TRBV3-1/TRBV3-2; d_gene: TRBD1; j_gene: TRBJ2-4; CDR3aa: CASSRQTGSKNIQYF
len: 14; v_gene: TRBV7-8; d_gene: NA; j_gene: TRBJ2-7; CDR3aa: CASSFRAGTYEQYF
len: 14; v_gene: TRBV5-1; d_gene: NA; j_gene: TRBJ1-3; CDR3aa: CASSLGVGGNTIYF
len: 10; v_gene: TRBV29-1; d_gene: NA; j_gene: TRBJ1-2; CDR3aa: CSVEEDGYTF
len: 15; v_gene: TRBV11-2; d_gene: NA; j_gene: TRBJ2-5; CDR3aa: CASRAQSGWQETQYF
len: 15; v_gene: TRBV4-2; d_gene: NA; j_gene: TRBJ1-2; CDR3aa: CASSQEGAPFYGYTF
len: 14; v_gene: TRBV2; d_gene: TRBD1; j_gene: TRBJ1-6; CDR3aa: CASSLDRDNSPLHF
len: 16; v_gene: TRBV27; d_gene: TRBD1; j_gene: TRBJ2-2; CDR3aa: CASSLSGQGYTGELFF
len: 12; v_gene: TRBV6-5; d_gene: TRBD2; j_gene: TRBJ2-3; CDR3aa: CASSSSGGGQYF
len: 16; v_gene: TRBV11-2; d_gene: NA; j_gene: TRBJ1-2; CDR3aa: CASSLDRGGAVYGYTF
len: 17; v_gene: TRBV4-2; d_gene: NA; j_gene: TRBJ1-6; CDR3aa: CASSQASQGTLNSPLHF
len: 15; v_gene: TRBV7-2; d_gene: NA; j_gene: TRBJ1-5; CDR3aa: CASTSTGNSNQPQHF
len: 14; v_gene: TRBV5-1; d_gene: NA; j_gene: TRBJ2-7; CDR3aa: CASSLGDMGYEQYF
len: 16; v_gene: TRBV3-1/TRBV3-2; d_gene: NA; j_gene: TRBJ1-1; CDR3aa: CASSQWGEGKNTEAFF
len: 14; v_gene: TRBV15; d_gene: NA; j_gene: TRBJ1-5; CDR3aa: CATSILRAEQPQHF
len: 14; v_gene: TRBV2; d_gene: NA; j_gene: TRBJ1-3; CDR3aa: CASKQTSSGNTIYF
len: 17; v_gene: TRBV6-1; d_gene: TRBD2; j_gene: TRBJ2-7; CDR3aa: CASSVWRSGGRTYEQYF
len: 16; v_gene: TRBV28; d_gene: TRBD1; j_gene: TRBJ2-1; CDR3aa: CASSTTGTGTPFEQFF
len: 15; v_gene: TRBV13; d_gene: TRBD1; j_gene: TRBJ1-1; CDR3aa: CASSPDRTVNTEAFF
len: 16; v_gene: TRBV7-9; d_gene: TRBD2; j_gene: TRBJ2-3; CDR3aa: CASSSSGGPGTDTQYF
len: 17; v_gene: TRBV9; d_gene: TRBD2; j_gene: TRBJ2-1; CDR3aa: CASSVGPGLAGPNEQFF
len: 13; v_gene: TRBV2; d_gene: TRBD2; j_gene: TRBJ2-5; CDR3aa: CAGAGTRGETQYF
len: 16; v_gene: TRBV3-1/TRBV3-2; d_gene: TRBD2; j_gene: TRBJ2-5; CDR3aa: CASSQAGLAVRETQYF
len: 14; v_gene: TRBV7-2; d_gene: TRBD2; j_gene: TRBJ2-1; CDR3aa: CASSLPSGYNEQFF
len: 17; v_gene: TRBV7-8; d_gene: NA; j_gene: TRBJ1-6; CDR3aa: CASSFLGQGPYNSPLHF
len: 15; v_gene: TRBV5-1; d_gene: TRBD2; j_gene: TRBJ2-1; CDR3aa: CASSYRGGWYNEQFF
len: 12; v_gene: TRBV29-1; d_gene: NA; j_gene: TRBJ1-2; CDR3aa: CSVGGPDYGYTF
len: 12; v_gene: TRBV27; d_gene: NA; j_gene: TRBJ2-7; CDR3aa: CASSSRGYEQYF
len: 16; v_gene: TRBV10-3; d_gene: TRBD2; j_gene: TRBJ2-2; CDR3aa: CAISKTSGGYTGELFF
len: 14; v_gene: TRBV6-5; d_gene: NA; j_gene: TRBJ1-3; CDR3aa: CASSLQGNGNTIYF
len: 13; v_gene: TRBV30; d_gene: TRBD1; j_gene: TRBJ2-4; CDR3aa: CAWTRDRGDIQYF
len: 15; v_gene: TRBV24-1; d_gene: TRBD2; j_gene: TRBJ2-3; CDR3aa: CATSGWDYGTDTQYF
len: 16; v_gene: TRBV11-2; d_gene: NA; j_gene: TRBJ2-2; CDR3aa: CASSSWWRGATGELFF